This T cell receptor beta chain was sequenced during a study of cytomegalovirus exposure and HLA in healthy donors. Findings and caveats of the study: The study found most TCR sequences rare, yet found some public TCRs in many donors. The authors enumerated over 150 TCR beta chains as linked to cytomegalovirus.

About this clone: The antigen remains undetermined.

The CDR3 extends over 20 amino acids. Germline assignment: CDR1 SGHRS and CDR2 YFSETQ. The V and J ends lost 2 bases and 5 bases respectively, with 28 bases between them. The table came from immunoSEQ multiplex PCR; TCRdb's copy has only in-frame clones and leaves some out. The data show 150,000 to 200,000 clones, approximately 84% seen once. The donors were part of the validation cohort, which consisted of some 120 subjects and was separate from the first cohort of hundreds of subjects. The genes are TRBV5-1 and TRBJ2-2; TRBD2 might be the D (6 bases). What was sequenced was PBMCs. The TCR sequence derives from a young man in good health and CMV-seropositive. The DNA of the CDR3 is TGCGCCAGCAGCTTCGGCCTAGCGCTAACACATAAGGAGGGTACCGGGGAGCTGTTTTTT. This translates into CASSFGLALTHKEGTGELFF.